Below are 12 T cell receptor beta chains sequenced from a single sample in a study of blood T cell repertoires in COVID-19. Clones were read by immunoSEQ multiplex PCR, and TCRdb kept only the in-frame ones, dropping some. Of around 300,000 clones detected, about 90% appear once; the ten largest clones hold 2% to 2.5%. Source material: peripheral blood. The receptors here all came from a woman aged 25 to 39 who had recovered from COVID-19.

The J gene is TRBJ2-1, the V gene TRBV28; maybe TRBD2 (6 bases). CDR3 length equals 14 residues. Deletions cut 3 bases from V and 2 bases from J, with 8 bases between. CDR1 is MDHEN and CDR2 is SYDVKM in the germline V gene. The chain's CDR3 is CASSLTGAYNEQFF. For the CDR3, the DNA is TGTGCCAGCAGTTTGACGGGAGCCTACAATGAGCAGTTCTTC.

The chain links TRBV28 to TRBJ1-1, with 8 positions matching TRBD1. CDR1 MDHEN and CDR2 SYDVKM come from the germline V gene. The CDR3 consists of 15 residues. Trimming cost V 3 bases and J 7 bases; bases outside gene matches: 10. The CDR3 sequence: CASSLSGTGFLEAFF. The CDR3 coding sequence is TGTGCCAGCAGTTTGTCCGGGACAGGCTTTCTTGAAGCTTTCTTT.

This CDR3 reads CASSTPEVGNTEAFF. DNA of the CDR3: TGTGCCAGTAGTACTCCGGAGGTGGGGAACACTGAAGCTTTCTTT. The V and J genes are TRBV19 and TRBJ1-1; D gene unclear. The CDR3 has 15 residues. V lost 4 bases and J 1 base, leaving 13 bases between the germline ends. Germline CDR1 is LNHDA and CDR2 is SQIVND (reference sequence).

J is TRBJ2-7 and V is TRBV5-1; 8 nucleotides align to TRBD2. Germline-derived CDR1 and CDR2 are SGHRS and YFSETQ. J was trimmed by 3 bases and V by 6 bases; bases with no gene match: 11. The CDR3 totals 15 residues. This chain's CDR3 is CASTFSGAHIYEQYF. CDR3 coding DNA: TGCGCCAGCACCTTTAGCGGGGCACACATCTACGAGCAGTACTTC.

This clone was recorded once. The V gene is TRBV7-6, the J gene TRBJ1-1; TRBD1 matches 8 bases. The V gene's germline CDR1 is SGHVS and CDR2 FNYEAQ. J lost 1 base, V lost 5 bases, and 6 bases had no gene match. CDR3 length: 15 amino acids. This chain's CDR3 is CASSLTGQENTEAFF. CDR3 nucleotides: TGTGCCAGCAGCCTTACGGGACAGGAGAACACTGAAGCTTTCTTT.

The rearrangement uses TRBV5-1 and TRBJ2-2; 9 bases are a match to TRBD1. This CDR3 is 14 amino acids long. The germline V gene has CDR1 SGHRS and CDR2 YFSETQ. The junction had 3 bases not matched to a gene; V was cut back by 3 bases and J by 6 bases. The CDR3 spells CASSWGQGAGELFF. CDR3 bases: TGCGCCAGCAGCTGGGGACAGGGCGCCGGGGAGCTGTTTTTT.

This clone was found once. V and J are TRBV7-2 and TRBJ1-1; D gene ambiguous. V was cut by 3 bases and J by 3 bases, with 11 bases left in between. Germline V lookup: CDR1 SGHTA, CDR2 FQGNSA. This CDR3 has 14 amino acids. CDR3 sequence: CASSFGYGDTEAFF. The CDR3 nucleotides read TGTGCCAGCAGCTTTGGGTACGGAGACACTGAAGCTTTCTTT.

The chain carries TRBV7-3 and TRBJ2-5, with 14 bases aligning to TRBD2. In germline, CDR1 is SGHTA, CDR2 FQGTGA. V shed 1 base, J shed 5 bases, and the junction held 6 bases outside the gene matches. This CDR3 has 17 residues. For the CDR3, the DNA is TGTGCCAGCAGCTTAAAGGGGGGACTAGCGGGAGTCGAGACCCAGTACTTC. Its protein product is CASSLKGGLAGVETQYF.

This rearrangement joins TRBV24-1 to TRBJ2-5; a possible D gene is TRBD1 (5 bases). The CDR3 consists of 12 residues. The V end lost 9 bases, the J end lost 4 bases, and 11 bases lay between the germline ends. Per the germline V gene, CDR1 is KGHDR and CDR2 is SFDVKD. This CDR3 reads CATSVRGETQYF. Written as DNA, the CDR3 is TGTGCCACCTCCGTAAGGGGAGAGACCCAGTACTTC.

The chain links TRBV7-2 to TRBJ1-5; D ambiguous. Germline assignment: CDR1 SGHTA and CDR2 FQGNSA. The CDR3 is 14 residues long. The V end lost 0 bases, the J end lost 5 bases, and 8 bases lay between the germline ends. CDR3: CASSLAYPDQPQHF. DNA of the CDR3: TGTGCCAGCAGCTTAGCTTATCCGGATCAGCCCCAGCATTTT.

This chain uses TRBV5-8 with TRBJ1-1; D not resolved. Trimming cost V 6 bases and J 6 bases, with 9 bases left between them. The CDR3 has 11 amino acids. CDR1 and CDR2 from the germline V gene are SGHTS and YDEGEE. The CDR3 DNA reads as TGTGCCAGCATCCGTCTCGCTGAAGCTTTCTTT. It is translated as CASIRLAEAFF.

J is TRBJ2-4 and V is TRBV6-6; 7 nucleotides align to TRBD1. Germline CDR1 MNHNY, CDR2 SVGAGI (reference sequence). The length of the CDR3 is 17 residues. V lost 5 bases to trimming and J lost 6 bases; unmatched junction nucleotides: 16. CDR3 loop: CASSRQGIGASLNIQYF. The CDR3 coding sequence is TGTGCCAGCAGTCGACAGGGTATTGGGGCTAGTTTAAACATTCAGTACTTC.